Each of the 7 T cell receptor beta chains below was sequenced from the same sample in a study of CD8 T cells in ankylosing spondylitis. TCRdb fed the 5' RACE reads into MiXCR, producing one record per CDR3 protein. The repertoire includes hundreds of thousands of distinct CDR3 sequences, roughly 26% of them detected once, and 0.89% sits in the top ten. Their target antigens are unknown. Findings and limits, study-wide: What appeared characteristic of ankylosing spondylitis blood was a TCR beta motif of under 10 highly homologous variants.

The specimen sequenced was blood, either unsorted or a sorted T cell fraction (not recorded which). The receptor source for this set is a male donor with ankylosing spondylitis.

This clonotype showed up just a few times. The chain is built from TRBV5-1 and TRBJ1-4; D remains ambiguous. CDR1 and CDR2 (germline): SGHRS, YFSETQ. The CDR3 has 17 residues. V lost 4 bases and J lost 0, with 16 bases in between. In DNA form, the CDR3 reads TGCGCCAGCAGCCGAATGGGTATATTACCAACTAATGAAAAACTGTTTTTT. It codes for CASSRMGILPTNEKLFF.

J is TRBJ2-3 and V is TRBV20-1; 11 bases fit TRBD1. V was pared by 6 bases and J by 4 bases, with 9 bases of the junction left unmatched. The germline V gene encodes CDR1 DFQATT and CDR2 SNEGSKA (reference sequence). This CDR3 has 15 residues. CDR3 loop: CSARTGGDSADTQYF. DNA of the CDR3: TGCAGTGCCAGGACAGGGGGCGATAGTGCAGATACGCAGTATTTT.

The rearrangement uses TRBV5-6 and TRBJ2-3; D possibly corresponds to TRBD1 (6 bases). The CDR3 is made up of 14 amino acids. The ends were cut back, 4 bases at V and 2 bases at J, with 11 bases in the middle. CDR1 is SGHDT, CDR2 YYEEEE, per germline. The CDR3 DNA follows: TGTGCCAGCAGCGTGGACAGAATCACAGATACGCAGTATTTT. Translating it yields CASSVDRITDTQYF.

The chain has TRBV20-1 and TRBJ2-1; a weak D match, TRBD1 (6 bases). V shed 2 bases and J shed 14 bases, with 13 bases lying between them. Germline V gene lookup returns CDR1 DFQATT and CDR2 SNEGSKA (reference sequence). The length of the CDR3 is 11 residues. The CDR3 DNA is TGCAGTGCTAGAAAGACAGGCCCAGAGTTCTTC. Its translation is CSARKTGPEFF.

The chain recombines TRBV7-8 with TRBJ2-7; D is possibly TRBD2 (5 bases). The V end was cut by 1 base, the J end by 6 bases, with 16 bases between. Germline V CDR1 and CDR2: SGHVS, FQNEAQ. The CDR3 consists of 15 residues. Here the CDR3 DNA reads TGTGCCAGCAGCTTAGAAGCAGCGGCTCCGGGCGAGCAGTACTTC. Protein product: CASSLEAAAPGEQYF. Looking up the rest from reference TRBV7-8 and TRBJ2-7 gives the full variable domain: GAGVSQSPRYKVAKRGQDVALRCDPISGHVSLFWYQQALGQGPEFLTYFQNEAQLDKSGLPSDRFFAERPEGSVSTLKIQRTQQEDSAVYLCASSLEAAAPGEQYFGPGTRLTVT.

This CDR3 is CASSLDGLPANYGYTF. Here the CDR3 DNA reads TGTGCCAGCAGCTTAGACGGATTGCCGGCTAACTATGGCTACACCTTC. The chain uses TRBV7-9 and TRBJ1-2, with D hard to call. The germline gives CDR1 SEHNR, CDR2 FQNEAQ (reference sequence). CDR3 size: 16 residues. Trimming took off 1 base at V and 0 bases at J, with 12 bases between the two ends.

The chain combines TRBV3-1 with TRBJ2-7; D ambiguous. CDR1 and CDR2 (germline): LGHDT, YNNKEL (reference sequence). Trimming took off 4 bases at V and 5 bases at J, with 12 bases between the two ends. The CDR3 consists of 13 residues. The CDR3 region is CASSRRASNEQYF. The CDR3, as DNA: TGTGCCAGCAGCCGACGGGCTTCTAACGAGCAGTACTTC.